The present entry profiles one TCR beta chain with its context. This sample was included in a study of blood T cell repertoires in COVID-19. As for the study in general: Donors in the United States, Italy and Spain gave samples during acute or convalescent COVID-19. Nucleic acid was either cDNA or gDNA, and it came from T cells, B-cell-depleted T cells, or PBMCs.

In the authors' workflow: The assay estimated nucleated cells by amplifying reference gene primers. TCRdb keeps only in-frame clones here, not all; method: immunoSEQ multiplex PCR. The V and J calls and clone size were taken over from that table, and D and trimming were inferred from the DNA. The sample records a few hundred thousand clones, 86% being singletons. The CDR3 is 14 residues long. Germline CDR1 is MNHNY and CDR2 is SVGAGI (reference sequence). Trimming took off 3 bases at V and 3 bases at J, with 10 bases between the two ends. The sequence derives from a woman between 50 and 59 years old with acute or convalescent COVID-19. The sample taken for sequencing was peripheral blood. The chain couples TRBV6-6 to TRBJ2-3; D remains ambiguous. CDR3 DNA: TGTGCCAGCAGTTATACCCGCCGGACAGATACGCAGTATTTT. Translating gives CASSYTRRTDTQYF.